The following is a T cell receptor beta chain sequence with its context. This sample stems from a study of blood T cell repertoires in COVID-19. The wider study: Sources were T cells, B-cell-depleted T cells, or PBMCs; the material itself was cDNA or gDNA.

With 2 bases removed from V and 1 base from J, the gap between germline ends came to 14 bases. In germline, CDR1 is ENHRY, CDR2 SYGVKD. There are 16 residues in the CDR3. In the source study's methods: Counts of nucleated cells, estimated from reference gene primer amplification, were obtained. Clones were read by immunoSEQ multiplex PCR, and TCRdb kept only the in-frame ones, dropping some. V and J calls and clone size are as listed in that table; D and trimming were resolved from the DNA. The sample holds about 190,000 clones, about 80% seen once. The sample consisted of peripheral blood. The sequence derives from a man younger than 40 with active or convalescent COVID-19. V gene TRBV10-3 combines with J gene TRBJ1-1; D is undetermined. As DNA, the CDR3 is TGTGCCATCAGTGAGGTGCGGGCCCCCGGGAACACTGAAGCTTTCTTT. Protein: CAISEVRAPGNTEAFF.